This TCR beta chain is from a study of blood T cell repertoires in COVID-19. Across the study: Donors in the United States, Italy and Spain gave samples during acute or convalescent COVID-19. PBMCs, B-cell-depleted T cells, or T cells provided the cDNA or gDNA that made up the material.

Germline CDR1 and CDR2: SQVTM and ANQGSEA. The CDR3 contains 14 residues. J was trimmed by 2 bases and V by 4 bases; bases with no gene match: 4. As handled by the study authors: How many nucleated cells were present was estimated from reference gene primer amplification. Produced via immunoSEQ multiplex PCR; TCRdb's table is partial and in-frame only. The DNA was the basis for D and trimming; V, J and clone size are from that table. The profile shows approximately 280,000 clones, approximately 83% of them singletons. The receptor was derived from a woman in her thirties who had recovered from COVID-19. The sequenced sample was peripheral blood. This chain uses TRBV29-1 with TRBJ2-3, with 9 bases fitting TRBD1. The CDR3 DNA reads TGCAGCGTTGCGACAGGGGGGACCACAGATACGCAGTATTTT. It translates to CSVATGGTTDTQYF.